This T cell receptor (beta chain) appears in the sequencing data of a study of T cell repertoires in cytomegalovirus infection. Whole-study context: The public TCR beta signatures pointed to both CMV infection and matching HLA type.

CDR1 and CDR2 (germline): SGDLS, YYNGEE. Trimming pared 0 bases from V and 7 bases from J, leaving 17 bases between. The CDR3 is made up of 16 amino acids. On this clonotype itself: Its antigen is undetermined.

TCRdb used MiXCR to reprocess the reads, holding one entry per CDR3 protein. The sample contains hundreds of thousands of distinct CDR3 sequences, roughly 31% of which appear only once. The chain combines TRBV9 with TRBJ1-5, with D perhaps TRBD1 (5 bases). The clonotype was recovered from a human donor in good health (CMV status not recorded). Some clones in this sample may be carry-over from other donors' samples. The specimen comprised cultured CD8+ T cells from PBMCs, sampled from culture after CMV antigen stimulation. CDR3 protein: CASSVVLKGHGQPQHF. Written as DNA, the CDR3 is TGTGCCAGCAGCGTAGTCCTTAAGGGGCATGGGCAGCCCCAGCATTTT.